This T cell receptor (beta chain) was profiled in a study of regulatory T cells in long-lasting Graves disease. Study-wide results and limits: The number of shared public clonotypes was higher in persistent patients (around 2,500) than new patients (966).

This clonotype was observed many times. The target antigen is unknown. The time point: newly diagnosed GD, antithyroid drugs for less than 3 months. PBMC RNA served as the TCR library source. In Xi'an, China, an endocrinology department was the source of patients. The CDR3 runs 17 residues. Germline V lookup: CDR1 SGHRS, CDR2 YFSETQ. V gave up 3 bases and J gave up 4 bases; unmatched junction bases: 5. The TCR beta library used iRepertoire HTBI primers with Arm-PCR amplification of CDR3. TCRdb reprocessed the multiplex PCR reads with MiXCR, giving one entry per CDR3 protein. This sample has around 330,000 distinct CDR3 sequences, with 18% found just once.

The chain employs TRBV5-1 and TRBJ2-2, with TRBD2 identical over 14 bases. The sample was peripheral blood mononuclear cells (PBMCs), taken at new diagnosis, from a patient treated with antithyroid drugs. The TCR sequence derives from a female donor with Graves disease. CDR3 protein: CASSSGLAGASTGELFF. In DNA, the CDR3 is TGCGCCAGCAGCTCGGGACTAGCGGGAGCATCCACCGGGGAGCTGTTTTTT.